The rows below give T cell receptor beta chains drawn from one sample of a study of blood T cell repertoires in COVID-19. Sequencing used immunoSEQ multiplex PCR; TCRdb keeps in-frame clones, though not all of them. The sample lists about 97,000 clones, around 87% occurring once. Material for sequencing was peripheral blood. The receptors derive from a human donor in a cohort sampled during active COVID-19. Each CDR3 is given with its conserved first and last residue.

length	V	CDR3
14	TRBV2	CASRRTSITDTQYF
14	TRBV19	CASSWDSYNYGYTF
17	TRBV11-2	CASSYLRRDPDNSPLHF
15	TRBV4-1	CASSIWTGQNTEAFF
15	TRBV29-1	CSVAPRLAREETQYF
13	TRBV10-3	CAIRGAGNEKLFF
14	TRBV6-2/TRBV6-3	CASSYPRSYNEQFF
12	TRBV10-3	CAITGDLNTQYF
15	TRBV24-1	CATSVGSGGSYEQYF
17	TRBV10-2	CASSSGLAVIAKNIQYF
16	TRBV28	CASSWRAQLSTDTQYF
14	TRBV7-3	CASSLGRGYGEQFF
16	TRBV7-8	CASSLMDRGDNQPQHF
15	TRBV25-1	CASSEPTAAQETQYF
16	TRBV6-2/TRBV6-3	CASSDPIAGGQTEQFF
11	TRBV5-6	CASSSVETQYF
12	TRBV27	CASRTQGYEQYF
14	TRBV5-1	CASSFPGPPNQILF
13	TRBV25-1	CASSFSLGYEQYF
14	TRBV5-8	CASSPSRGNYGYTF
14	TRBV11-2	CASSLGLKNTEAFF
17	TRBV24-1	CATSDPDSGREFNEQFF
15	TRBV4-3	CASSHRDRGDSPLHF
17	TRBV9	CASSEVGEGDMNTEAFF
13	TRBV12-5	CASGRTQGMSQHF
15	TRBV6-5	CATPLLAGGSYEQYF
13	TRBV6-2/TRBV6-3	CASSPDRAGEQYF
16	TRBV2	CASSILAGGRENIQYF
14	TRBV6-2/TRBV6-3	CASSFRREVNEQFF
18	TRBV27	CASRRYQSGLGSSYEQYF
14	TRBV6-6	CASSYRTGNQPQHF
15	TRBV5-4	CASRGEDRGVTEAFF
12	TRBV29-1	CSVDGGDYEQYF
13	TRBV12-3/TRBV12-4	CASRPTDYTEAFF
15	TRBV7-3	CASSLTRGLSDTQYF
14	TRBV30	CAWKLQGYQETQYF
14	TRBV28	CASSLLGQGGEQFF
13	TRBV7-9	CASSPYRTGYLFF
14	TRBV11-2	CASSLTDRGTEAFF